This is a list of T cell receptor beta chains from one sample in a study of CD8 T cells in ankylosing spondylitis. Using its own MiXCR run on the 5' RACE reads, TCRdb lists one record per CDR3 protein. The repertoire holds approximately 45,000 distinct CDR3 sequences, with 3% to 4.5% as singletons. The specimen sequenced was blood, either unsorted or a sorted T cell fraction (not recorded which). These receptor sequences come from a female donor with ankylosing spondylitis or in good health (not recorded which). Each CDR3 is given with its conserved first and last residue. Fields, in order: V gene, D gene, J gene, clone size, CDR3 protein. The D gene is left open where the match is weak. Where a row states a size, it is once, few, many or the class of an expanded clone; other rows omit it.

>TRBV9|-|TRBJ2-7|many
CASSVGIRVENEQYF
>TRBV9|-|TRBJ2-3|-
CASSVAQAMDTQYF
>TRBV9|-|TRBJ1-1|many
CASSVEPGMNTEAFF
>TRBV9|-|TRBJ2-2|-
CASSAGLNTGELFF
>TRBV9|-|TRBJ2-3|many
CASSVIGGTDTQYF
>TRBV9|TRBD2|TRBJ2-1|many
CASSVFGKLAVSNEQFF
>TRBV9|-|TRBJ1-1|many
CASSVLEYTEAFF
>TRBV9|-|TRBJ2-3|many
CASSVVGWVSTDTQYF
>TRBV9|-|TRBJ1-1|many
CASSVDLRRTEAFF
>TRBV9|TRBD1|TRBJ1-3|many
CASSPRTGGGNTIYF
>TRBV9|-|TRBJ2-6|many
CASSVESGANVLTF
>TRBV9|-|TRBJ1-2|many
CASSAENNYGYTF
>TRBV9|-|TRBJ2-2|many
CASSPLVALHTGELFF
>TRBV9|-|TRBJ1-6|many
CASSVGTFGGDYNSPLHF
>TRBV9|TRBD1|TRBJ1-1|many
CASSVAMTGIKDTEAFF
>TRBV9|TRBD2|TRBJ2-3|many
CASSPTLLAGPQSDTQYF
>TRBV9|-|TRBJ2-3|many
CASSVDLRFTDTQYF
>TRBV9|TRBD1|TRBJ1-2|many
CASSVEGQYYGYTF
>TRBV9|-|TRBJ1-2|medium-sized
CASSVQAGTPTGGYTF
>TRBV9|-|TRBJ2-2|many
CASSVVSGELFF
>TRBV9|-|TRBJ1-4|many
CASSEGTTNEKLFF
>TRBV9|TRBD1|TRBJ1-2|many
CASSVGPAIQGGGSYTF
>TRBV9|-|TRBJ1-6|many
CASSVGPDFNSPLHF
>TRBV9|TRBD1|TRBJ2-5|many
CASSVTDRGFRETQYF
>TRBV9|-|TRBJ2-1|many
CASSAQGFEQFF
>TRBV9|-|TRBJ1-5|many
CASSDTDSRDQPQHF
>TRBV9|TRBD1|TRBJ1-4|many
CASSEGTGDGLFF
>TRBV9|-|TRBJ2-5|many
CASSVAAGKETQYF
>TRBV9|-|TRBJ2-5|many
CASSVDPAWETQYF
>TRBV9|-|TRBJ1-1|-
CASSVDGGAAEAFF
>TRBV9|-|TRBJ1-2|many
CASSVGDSSYGYTF
>TRBV9|-|TRBJ1-1|many
CASSSRVGPGTEAFF
>TRBV9|TRBD1|TRBJ2-1|many
CASSFRQGDNEQFF
>TRBV9|-|TRBJ2-5|many
CASSVGGPTGETQYF
>TRBV9|-|TRBJ2-2|many
CASSPSSGSYTGELFF
>TRBV9|TRBD1|TRBJ2-7|many
CASSASTGSEQYF
>TRBV9|-|TRBJ2-4|few
CASSAPEGRTDGSQYF
>TRBV9|TRBD2|TRBJ2-5|many
CASSVGTSGTQETQYF
>TRBV9|-|TRBJ2-2|many
CASSPGGAGLAGELFF
>TRBV9|-|TRBJ2-3|many
CASSASHRDTQYF
>TRBV9|TRBD1|TRBJ1-3|-
CASSVVGGTASGNTIYF
>TRBV9|TRBD1|TRBJ1-1|medium-sized
CASSVTGALNTEAFF
>TRBV9|TRBD1|TRBJ1-2|many
CASSVRGTASNYGYTF
>TRBV9|TRBD1|TRBJ2-1|many
CASSQTGFEQFF
>TRBV9|TRBD2|TRBJ2-3|many
CASSERGGLADTQYF
>TRBV9|-|TRBJ2-3|many
CASSVAADTDTQYF
>TRBV9|-|TRBJ1-2|many
CASSVEAGGTYGYTF
>TRBV9|TRBD2|TRBJ2-1|many
CASSTSGGDGEQFF
>TRBV5-7|-|TRBJ2-7|many
CASSIRDRTYEQYF
>TRBV9|-|TRBJ2-3|many
CASSVATSTDTQYF
>TRBV9|TRBD1|TRBJ1-5|many
CASSADRGNQPQHF
>TRBV9|-|TRBJ2-1|many
CASADGGPSEEQFF
>TRBV9|-|TRBJ2-7|-
CASSLSVSAFGDNEQYF
>TRBV9|TRBD1|TRBJ2-3|many
CASSVGDRALPDTQYF
>TRBV9|-|TRBJ1-2|many
CASSDRSSGGYTF
>TRBV9|TRBD1|TRBJ1-1|many
CASSVGGRGDTEAFF
>TRBV9|-|TRBJ2-5|many
CASSPLQMGTQLGETQYF
>TRBV21-1|-|TRBJ1-2|many
CASSSLRPHGQGNYGYTF
>TRBV9|-|TRBJ2-1|-
CASSVVIGGNEQFF
>TRBV9|TRBD1|TRBJ1-1|many
CASSPASGQGYTEAFF